Presented here are 10 T cell receptor beta chains from one specimen sequenced in a study of T cell repertoires in cytomegalovirus infection. MiXCR, applied by TCRdb to the reads, yields one record per CDR3 protein. Among just under 500,000 distinct CDR3 sequences listed, 33% were seen once. Their specific antigens are unknown. The source was cultured PBMCs, collected from culture after CMV antigen stimulation. Receptor source: a human donor in good health (CMV status not recorded). Some clones in this sample may be carry-over from other donors' samples.

The rearrangement joins TRBV7-3 to TRBJ2-5; D is undetermined. The CDR3 covers 15 residues. With 2 bases removed from V and 4 bases from J, the gap between germline ends came to 14 bases. CDR1 and CDR2 (germline): SGHTA, FQGTGA. CDR3 DNA sequence: TGTGCCAGCAGCTTACAAGGGCTACCCGGAGAGACCCAGTACTTC. Its translation is CASSLQGLPGETQYF. The variable domain in full, completed from reference TRBV7-3 and TRBJ2-5, reads GAGVSQTPSNKVTEKGKYVELRCDPISGHTALYWYRQSLGQGPEFLIYFQGTGAADDSGLPNDRFFAVRPEGSVSTLKIQRTERGDSAVYLCASSLQGLPGETQYFGPGTRLLVL.

Of note for this clonotype: At one end the junction does not follow the germline gene, possibly because of a read error. The rearrangement uses TRBV11-2 and TRBJ1-2; D remains unclear. CDR1 and CDR2 (germline): SGHAT, FQNNGV. CDR3 length equals 14 residues. The CDR3 sequence: CSSSPQRGLGGYTF. The CDR3 region has the DNA TGTTCCAGCAGCCCCCAGAGAGGATTGGGTGGCTACACCTTC.

This clonotype was found a few times. This chain connects TRBV7-8 to TRBJ2-7, with D perhaps matching TRBD1 (6 bases). The V and J ends lost 5 bases and 7 bases respectively, with 15 bases between them. The length of the CDR3 is 13 residues. Germline CDR1 and CDR2: SGHVS and FQNEAQ. As DNA, the CDR3 is TGTGCCAGCAGCCATGATTTACAGGGTGAGCAGTACTTC. Its protein product is CASSHDLQGEQYF.

This clonotype was picked up a small number of times. CDR3 region: CASSQDQVRSEQFF. The CDR3 DNA sequence: TGCGCCAGCAGCCAAGATCAAGTCAGGAGTGAGCAGTTCTTC. J is TRBJ2-1 and V is TRBV4-1; D ambiguous. Germline V gene sequence: CDR1 MGHRA, CDR2 YSYEKL. The germline V and J ends were trimmed by 0 bases and 9 bases, with 12 bases remaining between them. The CDR3 runs to 14 residues.

This clonotype has more than one count but fewer than ten. The rearrangement joins TRBV18 to TRBJ2-1, with D perhaps matching TRBD1 (7 bases). The germline V gene encodes CDR1 KGHSH and CDR2 LQKENI. Trimming cost V 0 bases and J 5 bases, with 14 bases left between them. This CDR3 region has 16 residues. The CDR3 loop reads CASSPPGGTDHNEQFF. CDR3 DNA sequence: TGTGCCAGCTCACCACCAGGGGGGACAGACCACAATGAGCAGTTCTTC.

This clonotype was seen at least ten times. V usage is TRBV7-2 and J usage is TRBJ2-1; D is unclear. This CDR3 spans 13 amino acids. Trimming cost V 5 bases and J 5 bases, with 10 bases left between them. The V gene's germline CDR1 is SGHTA and CDR2 FQGNSA. CDR3 bases: TGTGCCAGCAGCCAGTGGTGGGACAATGAGCAGTTCTTC. The encoded protein is CASSQWWDNEQFF. The full variable domain, with the rest looked up from reference TRBV7-2 and TRBJ2-1, is GAGVSQSPSNKVTEKGKDVELRCDPISGHTALYWYRQSLGQGLEFLIYFQGNSAPDKSGLPSDRFSAERTGGSVSTLTIQRTQQEDSAVYLCASSQWWDNEQFFGPGTRLTVL.

This CDR3 is CSVAGQSYEQYF. The CDR3 nucleotides read TGCAGCGTTGCCGGACAGTCCTACGAGCAGTACTTC. This chain joins TRBV29-1 and TRBJ2-7; maybe TRBD1 (6 bases). V gave up 4 bases and J gave up 1 base, with 8 bases separating them. This CDR3 comprises 12 residues. The germline CDR1 and CDR2 sequences are SQVTM and ANQGSEA.

The V call is TRBV27, the J call TRBJ1-1; possible D gene TRBD1, 5 bases. V gave up 5 bases and J gave up 5 bases, with 15 bases separating them. Germline CDR1 MNHEY, CDR2 SMNVEV (reference sequence). The CDR3 contains 14 residues. CDR3 in amino acids: CASSPQTGGTEAFF. CDR3 bases: TGTGCCAGCAGTCCGCAAACGGGGGGGACTGAAGCTTTCTTT.

This clonotype has a count of ten or more. The chain uses TRBV7-2 and TRBJ1-3, with TRBD1 as a possible D gene (5 bases). Trimming removed 6 bases at V and 3 bases at J, with 18 bases between. This CDR3 has 16 residues. Germline V CDR1 and CDR2: SGHTA, FQGNSA. The CDR3, as DNA: TGTGCCAGCAGTCCCCAATCGGGGGGGTATGGAAACACCATATATTTT. It is translated as CASSPQSGGYGNTIYF.

The V and J genes are TRBV27 and TRBJ2-5; D ambiguous. The CDR3 has 14 amino acids. The germline V gene has CDR1 MNHEY and CDR2 SMNVEV (reference sequence). Deletions cut 6 bases from V and 0 bases from J, with 11 bases between. The CDR3 bases are TGTGCCAGCAGCTATACAGCGAACCAAGAGACCCAGTACTTC. Protein sequence: CASSYTANQETQYF.